This TCR beta chain was sequenced for a study of cytotoxic CD8 clonotypes in ibrutinib-treated CLL. This CDR3 has 14 residues. The germline CDR1 and CDR2 sequences are MGHRA and YSYEKL. Trimming took 1 base from V and 5 from J, leaving 6 bases between them. Clones were sequenced by immunoSEQ multiplex PCR, and TCRdb holds only the in-frame ones, with some missing. Of a few hundred thousand clones listed, around three quarters are singletons. This clone was picked up a small number of times. The sample consisted of PBMCs, taken after 24 months of ibrutinib treatment. The clonotype originates from a human donor with chronic lymphocytic leukemia. This chain connects TRBV4-1 to TRBJ2-6; D remains ambiguous. Written as DNA, the CDR3 is TGCGCCAGCAGCCAAGCTCACTGGGCCAACGTCCTGACTTTC. Translated, it gives CASSQAHWANVLTF.